There are many counts of the clone carrying this T cell receptor beta chain. Its antigen remains unknown. Ligated cDNA underwent four rounds of PCR with nested alpha and beta constant region primers and SP2. Reverse transcription of blood and skin TCR RNA was primed at alpha and beta constant regions. Using its own MiXCR run on the 5' RACE reads, TCRdb lists one record per CDR3 protein. The sample consists of about 59,000 distinct CDR3 sequences, approximately 8% of them appearing once. The record originates from a study of naive and memory T cell subsets. Findings and caveats of the study: TCR transcript changes with activation or differentiation may affect this RNA method.

An oligonucleotide containing a UMI was ligated to the 3' end of TCR cDNA. The clonotype originates from a female donor in good health.

The CDR3 reads CASSPGQGRTEAFF. The CDR3 nucleotides read TGTGCCAGCAGTCCAGGACAGGGTAGAACTGAAGCTTTCTTT. V usage is TRBV12-3 or TRBV12-4 and J usage is TRBJ1-1, with TRBD1 identical over 8 bases. J lost 5 bases, V lost 5 bases, and 7 bases had no gene match. This CDR3 is built from 14 residues.